This is a list of T cell receptor beta chains from one sample in a study of technical replicates of blood from several donors. This table comes from immunoSEQ multiplex PCR, and its TCRdb copy is limited to in-frame clones, with some not included. This sample has approximately 49,000 clones, with 80% to 95% found just once. Sequencing input: PBMCs. The receptor source for this set is a human donor in good health. Some clones in this sample may be carry-over from other donors' samples. The CDR3 runs from the conserved cysteine through the conserved F or W. D genes are given only for firm matches. Not every row has a clone size; where given, it reads once, few, many or a size class.

-	TRBJ2-7	TRBV5-6	-	CASSQSSEQYF	TGTGCCAGCAGCCAGTCTTCCGAGCAGTACTTC
-	TRBJ2-7	TRBV7-9	-	CASSPAGGPYEQYF	TGTGCCAGCAGCCCCGCCGGGGGGCCCTACGAGCAGTACTTC
-	TRBJ2-2	TRBV7-9	-	CASSSGTGELFF	TGTGCCAGCAGCTCGGGCACCGGGGAGCTGTTTTTT
once	TRBJ1-2	TRBV6-1	TRBD1	CASVGQGTSGYTF	TGTGCCAGCGTAGGACAGGGGACCTCTGGCTACACCTTC
-	TRBJ2-7	TRBV27	-	CASSLVGRYEQYF	TGTGCCAGCAGTTTAGTGGGGCGGTACGAGCAGTACTTC
-	TRBJ1-4	TRBV19	TRBD1	CASSIRTGQNEKLFF	TGTGCCAGTAGTATTCGGACAGGGCAAAATGAAAAACTGTTTTTT
-	TRBJ1-4	TRBV5-6	-	CASSLRRYEKLFF	TGTGCCAGCAGCTTAAGGCGGTATGAAAAACTGTTTTTT
-	TRBJ1-4	TRBV9	TRBD1	CASSVGGQGSKANEKLFF	TGTGCCAGCAGCGTAGGGGGACAGGGGAGTAAGGCTAATGAAAAACTGTTTTTT
-	TRBJ1-4	TRBV7-2	-	CASSLVTSPLLFF	TGTGCCAGCAGCTTAGTTACCTCTCCACTACTGTTTTTT
once	TRBJ1-2	TRBV7-2	TRBD1	CASSLERTGYGYTF	TGTGCCAGCAGCTTAGAAAGGACAGGGTATGGCTACACCTTC
-	TRBJ2-7	TRBV7-2	-	CASSFLGARYEQYF	TGTGCCAGCAGCTTTTTGGGGGCTCGGTACGAGCAGTACTTC
once	TRBJ2-2	TRBV7-2	TRBD1	CASSIGTASTGELFF	TGTGCCAGCAGCATTGGGACAGCTAGCACCGGGGAGCTGTTTTTT
-	TRBJ1-5	TRBV4-3	-	CASSQGRAGQPQHF	TGCGCCAGCAGCCAAGGCAGGGCCGGTCAGCCCCAGCATTTT
-	TRBJ1-3	TRBV5-4	TRBD1	CASSLGGTASSGNTIYF	TGTGCCAGCAGCTTAGGGGGGACAGCGAGCTCTGGAAACACCATATATTTT
-	TRBJ2-7	TRBV6-6	TRBD1	CASTLSGQGTNEQYF	TGTGCCAGCACCTTATCGGGACAGGGGACGAACGAGCAGTACTTC
-	TRBJ1-2	TRBV2	-	CASSDLFGGNTF	TGTGCCAGCAGTGATCTCTTCGGAGGGAACACCTTC